The 15 T cell receptor beta chains reported below all come from one sample, sequenced in a study of regulatory T cells in long-lasting Graves disease. Building the TCR beta libraries relied on iRepertoire HTBI primers, and CDR3 regions underwent Arm-PCR. TCRdb processed the multiplex PCR reads anew with MiXCR; each CDR3 protein has one entry. This sample has a few hundred thousand distinct CDR3 sequences, with 20% found just once. The time point: newly diagnosed GD, antithyroid drugs for less than 3 months. Construction of the TCR library relied on RNA isolated from PBMCs. The sample consisted of peripheral blood mononuclear cells (PBMCs), taken at new diagnosis, from a patient treated with antithyroid drugs. These receptors were obtained from a female donor with Graves disease.

This clonotype was seen at least ten times. The CDR3 sequence: CASSSGGSEGAITGELFF. DNA of the CDR3: TGTGCCAGCAGTTCGGGGGGGTCGGAGGGTGCTATCACCGGGGAGCTGTTTTTT. The chain combines TRBV28 with TRBJ2-2; 8 nucleotides line up with TRBD2. Germline lookup yields CDR1 MDHEN and CDR2 SYDVKM. The CDR3 consists of 18 residues. V lost 4 bases to trimming and J lost 4 bases; unmatched junction nucleotides: 14. Full variable domain (outside the CDR3, taken from reference TRBV28 and TRBJ2-2): DVKVTQSSRYLVKRTGEKVFLECVQDMDHENMFWYRQDPGLGLRLIYFSYDVKMKEKGDIPEGYSVSREKKERFSLILESASTNQTSMYLCASSSGGSEGAITGELFFGEGSRLTVL.

This clonotype was observed many times. The rearrangement joins TRBV12-3 or TRBV12-4 to TRBJ1-1; D may be TRBD1 (6 bases). V was cut by 5 bases and J by 0 bases, with 10 bases left in between. This CDR3 is 14 amino acids long. The CDR3 nucleotides read TGTGCCAGCAGTACATCAGGGGTGAACACTGAAGCTTTCTTT. Protein product: CASSTSGVNTEAFF.

This clonotype was seen ten or more times. The chain joins TRBV7-9 to TRBJ2-5, with 9 bases identical to TRBD1. The V and J ends lost 5 bases and 4 bases, in that order; junction bases with no gene match: 11. Germline CDR1 reads SEHNR; CDR2 reads FQNEAQ (reference sequence). The CDR3 consists of 16 residues. CDR3 protein: CASSSTPGQGGETQYF. In DNA, the CDR3 is TGTGCCAGCAGCAGTACACCGGGACAGGGAGGAGAGACCCAGTACTTC.

In the case of this clonotype: Since the CDR3 does not end with the conserved phenylalanine or tryptophan, this likely comes from a read error. V usage is TRBV7-8 and J usage is TRBJ2-7; D remains ambiguous. This CDR3 region has 14 residues. Germline V gene lookup returns CDR1 SGHVS and CDR2 FQNEAQ. The ends were cut back, 1 base at V and 0 bases at J, with 7 bases in the middle. Written as DNA, the CDR3 is TGTGCCAGCAGCTTAGGACTGAGCTCCTACGAGCAGTACTCC. Residues: CASSLGLSSYEQYS.

The chain couples TRBV29-1 to TRBJ1-1, with TRBD1 as a possible D gene (6 bases). Trimming stripped 7 bases from V and 1 base from J, with 13 bases between. The CDR3 sequence is 13 residues long. Germline CDR1 is SQVTM and CDR2 is ANQGSEA. Here the CDR3 reads CSATIQGNTEAFF. The CDR3 DNA reads as TGCAGCGCAACCATACAGGGGAACACTGAAGCTTTCTTT.

This clonotype has a single count. This could be a read error, since a much larger clone is one nucleotide away. The CDR3 carries no conserved terminal phenylalanine or tryptophan, so it likely arises from a read error. This rearrangement joins TRBV25-1 to TRBJ2-7; D remains unclear. Looked up from germline, CDR1 is MGHDK and CDR2 is SYGVNS. Trimming cost V 2 bases and J 5 bases, with 13 bases left between them. This CDR3 spans 14 amino acids. CDR3 nucleotide sequence: TGTGCCAGCAGTGAACTTGGGTCCGACCACGAGCAGTACTCC. This encodes CASSELGSDHEQYS.

This clonotype has ten or more counts. This rearrangement joins TRBV2 to TRBJ1-5, with D hard to call. The CDR3 is made up of 14 amino acids. CDR1 is SNHLY, CDR2 FYNNEI, per germline. V lost 0 bases and J 6 bases, leaving 9 bases between the germline ends. CDR3 loop: CASSEASVTQPQHF. CDR3 bases: TGTGCCAGCAGTGAAGCCTCAGTCACTCAGCCCCAGCATTTT.

The chain combines TRBV25-1 with TRBJ2-1; 12 bases align to TRBD2. This CDR3 comprises 19 residues. V shed 7 bases, J shed 2 bases, and the junction held 15 bases outside the gene matches. CDR1 is MGHDK, CDR2 SYGVNS, per germline. The CDR3 DNA sequence: TGTGCCAGCATCGGTGTCCCCCGGACTAGCGGGACACCCTACAATGAGCAGTTCTTC. Translated: CASIGVPRTSGTPYNEQFF.

The V call is TRBV19, the J call TRBJ2-2; D may be TRBD1 or TRBD2 (7 bases each). This CDR3 contains 13 residues. Trimming stripped 10 bases from V and 7 bases from J, with 16 bases between. Germline V gene data show CDR1 as LNHDA and CDR2 as SQIVND (reference sequence). CDR3 residues: CATKTGRVGELFF. The CDR3 nucleotides are TGTGCCACCAAGACAGGGAGGGTCGGGGAGCTGTTTTTT. The full variable domain, its missing parts supplied by reference TRBV19 and TRBJ2-2, is DGGITQSPKYLFRKEGQNVTLSCEQNLNHDAMYWYRQDPGQGLRLIYYSQIVNDFQKGDIAEGYSVSREKKESFPLTVTSAQKNPTAFYLCATKTGRVGELFFGEGSRLTVL.

The chain has TRBV5-4 and TRBJ2-7, with D maybe TRBD1 (6 bases). Germline values: CDR1 SGHNT, CDR2 YYREEE (reference sequence). V lost 0 bases and J 2 bases, leaving 12 bases between the germline ends. This CDR3 is 15 amino acids long. CDR3 sequence (DNA): TGTGCCAGCAGCTTGGCCTTAGGGACAACCTACGAGCAGTACTTC. This gives the protein CASSLALGTTYEQYF.

This clonotype was observed many times. CDR3 nucleotides: TGTGCCAGCAGCCCGGGACAGGGGGCGGCTGGGGCCAACGTCCTGACTTTC. Protein: CASSPGQGAAGANVLTF. The V and J genes are TRBV5-5 and TRBJ2-6; 12 bases are a match to TRBD1. The V gene's germline CDR1 is SGHKS and CDR2 YYEKEE (reference sequence). Trimming at V came to 4 bases and at J to 2 bases, leaving 4 bases not matched to a gene. The CDR3 sequence is 17 residues long.

This clonotype has a count of ten or more. The gene calls are TRBV6-4 and TRBJ2-3; 7 bases line up with TRBD1. The CDR3 length is 14 residues. Trimming removed 2 bases from V and 2 bases from J; junction bases left unmatched: 1. CDR1 MRHNA and CDR2 SNTAGT come from the germline V gene. CDR3 amino acids: CASSDGTDTDTQYF. The CDR3 DNA reads as TGTGCCAGCAGTGACGGGACAGACACAGATACGCAGTATTTT.

Points on this clonotype: A much larger clonotype is one base distant, so this may be a read error. The chain combines TRBV6-1 with TRBJ2-6; the D is unclear. This CDR3 is built from 13 residues. V was trimmed by 6 bases and J by 1 base, leaving 4 bases between them. CDR1 and CDR2 (germline): MNHNS, SASEGT. CDR3 nucleotide sequence: TGTGCCAGCAGGTGGTCTGGGGCCAACGTCCTGACTTTC. It specifies CASRWSGANVLTF.

V and J are TRBV6-1 and TRBJ2-7; TRBD2 matches 11 bases. CDR1 is MNHNS, CDR2 SASEGT, per germline. The CDR3 runs 16 residues. With V trimmed by 6 bases and J by 6 bases, 13 bases remained unmatched. The CDR3 nucleotides read TGTGCCAGCAGGGGGGGGGGTGGACTAGCGGGTCCCGAGCAGTACTTC. Protein sequence: CASRGGGGLAGPEQYF.

The chain is built from TRBV6-1 and TRBJ2-7; possibly TRBD1 or TRBD2 for D (6 bases each). The germline V gene has CDR1 MNHNS and CDR2 SASEGT. The length of the CDR3 is 14 residues. V was clipped by 8 bases and J by 1 base, with 15 bases between them. In DNA form, the CDR3 reads TGTGCCAGCCAGGGGACTTTTGGATCCTACGAGCAGTACTTC. It encodes CASQGTFGSYEQYF.